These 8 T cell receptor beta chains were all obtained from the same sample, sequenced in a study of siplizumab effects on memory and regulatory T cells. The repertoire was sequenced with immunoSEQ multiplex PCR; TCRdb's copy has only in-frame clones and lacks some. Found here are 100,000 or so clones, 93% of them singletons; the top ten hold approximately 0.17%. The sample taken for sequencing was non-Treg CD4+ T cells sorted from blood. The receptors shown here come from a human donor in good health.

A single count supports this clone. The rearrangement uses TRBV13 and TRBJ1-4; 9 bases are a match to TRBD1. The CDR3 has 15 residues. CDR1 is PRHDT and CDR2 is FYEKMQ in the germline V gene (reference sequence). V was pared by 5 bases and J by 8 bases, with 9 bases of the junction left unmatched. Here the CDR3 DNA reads TGTGCCAGCAGCACCACACAGGGGGCGCGCGAAAAACTGTTTTTT. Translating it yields CASSTTQGAREKLFF.

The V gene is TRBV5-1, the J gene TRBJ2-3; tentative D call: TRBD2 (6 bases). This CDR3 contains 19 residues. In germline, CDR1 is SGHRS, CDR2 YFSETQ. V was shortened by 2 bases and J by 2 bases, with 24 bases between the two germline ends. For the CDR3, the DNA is TGCGCCAGCAGCTTTCCGGAGGGTGTAAGGCGACTACTCACAGATACGCAGTATTTT. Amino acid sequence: CASSFPEGVRRLLTDTQYF.

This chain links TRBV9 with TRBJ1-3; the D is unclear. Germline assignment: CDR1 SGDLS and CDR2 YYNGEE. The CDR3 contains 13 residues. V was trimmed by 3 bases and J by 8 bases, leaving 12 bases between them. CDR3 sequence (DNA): TGTGCCAGCAGCGCCGACCCCCAGGACACCATATATTTT. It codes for CASSADPQDTIYF.

CDR3 coding DNA: TGTGCCAGTAGGGAGGGGGTCAATTCACCCCTCCACTTT. Residues: CASREGVNSPLHF. This sequence joins TRBV19 and TRBJ1-6; possible D gene TRBD1, 6 bases. Trimming took off 6 bases at V and 7 bases at J, with 10 bases between the two ends. The CDR3 is 13 amino acids. CDR1 and CDR2 (germline): LNHDA, SQIVND (reference sequence).

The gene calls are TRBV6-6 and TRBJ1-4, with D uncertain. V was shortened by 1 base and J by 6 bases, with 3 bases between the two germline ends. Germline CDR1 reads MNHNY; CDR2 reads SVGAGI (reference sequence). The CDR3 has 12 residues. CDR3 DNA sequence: TGTGCCAGCAGTTACTTCTATGAAAAACTGTTTTTT. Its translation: CASSYFYEKLFF.

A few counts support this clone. The CDR3 protein is CASSQSLAGTPSRYGYTF. The DNA of the CDR3 is TGCGCCAGCAGTCAATCCTTAGCCGGGACCCCCAGTCGCTATGGCTACACCTTC. V and J are TRBV23-1 and TRBJ1-2, with D possibly being TRBD1 (5 bases). TRBV23-1 is placed among ORFs of uncertain function. This CDR3 has 18 residues. The germline V and J ends were trimmed by 0 bases and 4 bases, with 21 bases remaining between them.

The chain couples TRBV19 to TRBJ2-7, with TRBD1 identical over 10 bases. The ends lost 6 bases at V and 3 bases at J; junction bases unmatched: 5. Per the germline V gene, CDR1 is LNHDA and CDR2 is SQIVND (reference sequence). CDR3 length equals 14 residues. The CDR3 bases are TGTGCCAGTAGACACGGACAGGGGGGCTACGAGCAGTACTTC. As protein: CASRHGQGGYEQYF.

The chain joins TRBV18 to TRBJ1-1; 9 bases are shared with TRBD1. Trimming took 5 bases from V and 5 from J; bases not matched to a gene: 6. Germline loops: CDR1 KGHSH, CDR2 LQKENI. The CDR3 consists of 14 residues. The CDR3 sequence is CASSAQGAGTEAFF. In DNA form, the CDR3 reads TGTGCCAGCTCAGCACAGGGGGCTGGGACTGAAGCTTTCTTT.